This TCR beta chain was captured in a study of breast tumors, draining lymph nodes, adjacent tissues. CDR3 length: 14 residues. Trimming at V came to 0 bases and at J to 6 bases, leaving 6 bases not matched to a gene. TCRdb re-derived calls from the multiplex PCR reads in MiXCR, one entry per CDR3 protein. The data show approximately 37,000 distinct CDR3 sequences, with 35% to 40% seen just once and roughly 11% held by the top ten. This clonotype was detected many times. This receptor was taken from a female donor with breast cancer. Some clones in this sample may be carry-over from other donors' samples. The chain uses TRBV5-7 and TRBJ2-7, with 7 bases that match TRBD2. TRBV5-7 is known as an ORF, though its function is uncertain. What was sequenced was breast tumor tissue. This CDR3 reads CASSLGLAIREQYF. The CDR3 bases are TGTGCCAGCAGCTTGGGACTAGCAATCCGCGAGCAGTACTTC.